This T cell receptor beta chain was obtained from a study of siplizumab effects on memory and regulatory T cells. Using immunoSEQ multiplex PCR, the repertoire was profiled, and TCRdb retains in-frame clones only, with some absent. The table lists roughly 100,000 clones, over 85% of them singletons. The V gene lost 3 bases and the J gene lost 0 bases, with 9 bases spanning the gap. Germline V gene lookup returns CDR1 SQVTM and CDR2 ANQGSEA. This CDR3 has 14 residues. Source material: CD8+ T cells sorted from blood. The J gene is TRBJ2-1, the V gene TRBV29-1, with a possible D match to TRBD1 (5 bases). This receptor was obtained from a human donor in good health. The CDR3 loop is CSVEGHFSYNEQFF. As DNA, the CDR3 is TGCAGCGTTGAGGGGCATTTCTCCTACAATGAGCAGTTCTTC.